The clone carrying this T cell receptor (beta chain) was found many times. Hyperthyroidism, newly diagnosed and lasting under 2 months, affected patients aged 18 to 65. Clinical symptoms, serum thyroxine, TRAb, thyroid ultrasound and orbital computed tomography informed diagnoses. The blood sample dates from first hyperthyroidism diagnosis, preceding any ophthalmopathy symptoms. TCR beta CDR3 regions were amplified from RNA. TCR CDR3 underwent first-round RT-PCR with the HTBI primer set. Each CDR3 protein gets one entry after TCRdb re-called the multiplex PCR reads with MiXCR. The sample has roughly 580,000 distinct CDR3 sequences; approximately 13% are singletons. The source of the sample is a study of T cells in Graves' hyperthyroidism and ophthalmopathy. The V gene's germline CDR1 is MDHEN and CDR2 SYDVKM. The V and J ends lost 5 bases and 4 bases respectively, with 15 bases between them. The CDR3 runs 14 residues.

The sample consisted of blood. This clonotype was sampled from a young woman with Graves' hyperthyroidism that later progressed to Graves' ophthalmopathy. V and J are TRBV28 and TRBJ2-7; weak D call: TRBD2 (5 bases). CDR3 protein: CASSTRNLPYEQYF. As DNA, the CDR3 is TGTGCCAGCAGTACTAGAAACCTCCCTTACGAGCAGTACTTC. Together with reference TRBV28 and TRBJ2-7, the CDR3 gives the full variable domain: DVKVTQSSRYLVKRTGEKVFLECVQDMDHENMFWYRQDPGLGLRLIYFSYDVKMKEKGDIPEGYSVSREKKERFSLILESASTNQTSMYLCASSTRNLPYEQYFGPGTRLTVT.